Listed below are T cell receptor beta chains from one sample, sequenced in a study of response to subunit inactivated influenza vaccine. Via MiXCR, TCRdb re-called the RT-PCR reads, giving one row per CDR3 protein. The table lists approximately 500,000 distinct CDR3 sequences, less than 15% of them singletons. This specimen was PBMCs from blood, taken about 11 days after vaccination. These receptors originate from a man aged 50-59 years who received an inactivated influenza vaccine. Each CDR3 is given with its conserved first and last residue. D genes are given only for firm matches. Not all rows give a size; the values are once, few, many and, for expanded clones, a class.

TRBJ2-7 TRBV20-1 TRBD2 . CSARTSVIRKTGGGTQYF TGCAGTGCTAGGACCAGTGTCATTAGAAAAACGGGAGGAGGGACGCAGTACTTC
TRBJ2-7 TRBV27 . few CASSFSSSTYEQYF TGTGCCAGCAGTTTTTCTTCCAGTACCTACGAGCAGTACTTC
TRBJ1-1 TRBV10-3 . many CAISESGRTEAFF TGTGCCATCAGTGAGTCAGGGAGGACTGAAGCTTTCTTT
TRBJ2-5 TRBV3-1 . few CASSQEGKYQETQYF TGTGCCAGCAGCCAAGAAGGCAAGTACCAAGAGACCCAGTACTTC
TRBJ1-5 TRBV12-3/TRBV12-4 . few CASSTRDFQPQHF TGTGCCAGCAGTACCAGGGACTTTCAGCCCCAGCATTTT
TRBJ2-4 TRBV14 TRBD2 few CASSQAREPSGSIVKNIQYF TGTGCCAGCAGCCAAGCCCGGGAGCCTAGCGGGAGTATTGTCAAAAACATTCAGTACTTC
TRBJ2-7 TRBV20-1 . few CSARAIQGKHHEQYF TGCAGTGCTAGAGCGATCCAGGGGAAACACCACGAGCAGTACTTC
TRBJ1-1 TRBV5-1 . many CASSLGNGRPNTEAFF TGCGCCAGCAGCTTGGGAAATGGGCGGCCGAACACTGAAGCTTTCTTT
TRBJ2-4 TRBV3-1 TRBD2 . CASSPTGLQNIQYF TGTGCCAGCAGCCCGACGGGACTACAAAACATTCAGTACTTC
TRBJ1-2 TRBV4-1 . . CASSQGSGAGGYTF TGCGCCAGCAGCCAAGGGTCAGGGGCTGGCGGCTACACCTTC
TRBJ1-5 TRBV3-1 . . CASSQDGITQPQHF TGTGCCAGCAGCCAAGACGGGATAACTCAGCCCCAGCATTTT
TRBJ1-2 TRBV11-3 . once CASSLGGETANYGYTF TGTGCCAGCAGCTTAGGGGGCGAGACCGCTAACTATGGCTACACCTTC
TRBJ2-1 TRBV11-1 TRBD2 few CASSLAGTSGSRYNEQFF TGTGCCAGCAGCTTAGCGGGGACTAGCGGGAGTAGGTACAATGAGCAGTTCTTC
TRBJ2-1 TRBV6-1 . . CASSEPQDSESYNEQFF TGTGCCAGCAGTGAACCCCAGGACAGCGAATCCTACAATGAGCAGTTCTTC
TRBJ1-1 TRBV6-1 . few CASSADRMSTEAFF TGTGCCAGCAGTGCAGACAGGATGTCCACTGAAGCTTTCTTT
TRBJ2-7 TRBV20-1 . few CSARDIESYEQYF TGCAGTGCTAGAGACATAGAATCCTACGAGCAGTACTTC
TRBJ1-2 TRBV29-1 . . CSVGSRAAVYGYTF TGCAGCGTTGGGTCCCGGGCAGCGGTCTATGGCTACACCTTC
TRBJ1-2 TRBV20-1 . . CSARDARDSRGYTF TGCAGTGCTAGAGATGCAAGGGATTCCCGCGGCTACACCTTC
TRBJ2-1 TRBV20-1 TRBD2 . CSARSGGVYNEQFF TGCAGTGCTAGGAGCGGGGGAGTTTACAATGAGCAGTTCTTC
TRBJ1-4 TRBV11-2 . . CASSSNRAPGRRRLFF TGTGCCAGCAGCTCAAACAGGGCTCCCGGTAGAAGGAGACTGTTTTTT
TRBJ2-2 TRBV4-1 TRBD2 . CASSQGWTSTGELFF TGCGCCAGCAGCCAAGGATGGACTAGCACCGGGGAGCTGTTTTTT
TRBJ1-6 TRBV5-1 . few CASSMDSSNSPLHF TGCGCCAGCAGCATGGACAGTTCCAATTCACCCCTCCACTTT
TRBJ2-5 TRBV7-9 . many CASSLVVGAQETQYF TGTGCCAGCAGCTTAGTTGTCGGGGCTCAAGAGACCCAGTACTTC
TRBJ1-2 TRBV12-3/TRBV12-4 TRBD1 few CASSLIRGANGYTF TGTGCCAGCAGTTTAATCAGGGGGGCCAACGGCTACACCTTC
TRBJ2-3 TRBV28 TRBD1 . CASSLITGGGTDTQYF TGTGCCAGCAGTTTAATTACAGGGGGCGGCACAGATACGCAGTATTTT
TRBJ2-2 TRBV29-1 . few CSVVSRDTGELFF TGCAGCGTTGTCTCCAGGGACACCGGGGAGCTGTTTTTT
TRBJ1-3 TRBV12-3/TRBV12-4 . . CAISLSGFGNTIYF TGTGCCATCAGTTTGTCAGGGTTTGGAAACACCATATATTTT
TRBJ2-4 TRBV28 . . CASRSPTIRGLNF TGTGCCAGCCGGAGCCCTACGATCCGGGGACTGAACTTC
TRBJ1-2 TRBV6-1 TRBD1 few CAISEAGQPTGGYGYTF TGTGCCATCAGTGAAGCGGGACAGCCCACGGGGGGCTATGGCTACACCTTC
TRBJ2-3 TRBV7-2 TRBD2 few CASSIPSGNTDTQYF TGTGCCAGCAGCATCCCTAGCGGGAACACAGATACGCAGTATTTT
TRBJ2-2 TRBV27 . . CASSLRGRVTGELFF TGTGCCAGCAGTTTAAGGGGGAGGGTCACCGGGGAGCTGTTTTTT
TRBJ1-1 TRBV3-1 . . CASSPAVQGSTEAFF TGTGCCAGCAGCCCAGCAGTTCAGGGGAGCACTGAAGCTTTCTTT
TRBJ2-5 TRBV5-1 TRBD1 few CASSLAGTGGRETQYF TGCGCCAGCAGCTTGGCCGGGACAGGGGGACGAGAGACCCAGTACTTC
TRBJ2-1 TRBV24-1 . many CATGNANEQFF TGTGCCACCGGAAATGCTAATGAGCAGTTCTTC
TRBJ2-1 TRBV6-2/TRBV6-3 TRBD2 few CASSYFRPTSGGRNEQFF TGTGCCAGCAGTTATTTCAGGCCGACTAGCGGGGGGCGGAATGAGCAGTTCTTC
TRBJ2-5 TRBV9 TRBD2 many CASSNSGRLGETQYF TGTGCCAGCAGTAATAGCGGGAGACTTGGAGAGACCCAGTACTTC
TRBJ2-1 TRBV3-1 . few CASSQEGRRESGEQFF TGTGCCAGCAGCCAAGAGGGTCGGCGGGAAAGTGGTGAGCAGTTCTTC
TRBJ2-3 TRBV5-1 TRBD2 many CASSLGLAESTDTQYF TGCGCCAGCAGCTTGGGACTAGCGGAAAGCACAGATACGCAGTATTTT
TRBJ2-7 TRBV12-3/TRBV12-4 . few CASSLDIPRGEQYF TGTGCCAGCAGTTTGGACATCCCCCGAGGCGAGCAGTACTTC
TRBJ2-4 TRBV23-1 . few CARPPTITKNIQYF TGCGCCAGACCCCCGACCATTACCAAAAACATTCAGTACTTC
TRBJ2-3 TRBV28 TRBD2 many CASSPGLAGGHYTQYF TGTGCCAGCAGTCCGGGACTAGCGGGAGGGCATTATACGCAGTATTTT
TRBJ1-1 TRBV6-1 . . CASSWTENTEAFF TGTGCCAGCAGCTGGACAGAGAACACTGAAGCTTTCTTT
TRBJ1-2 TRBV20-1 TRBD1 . CSARRPGQVYGYTF TGCAGTGCTAGGAGACCCGGACAGGTTTATGGCTACACCTTC
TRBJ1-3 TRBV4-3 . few CASSQDHPSEGNTIYF TGCGCCAGCAGCCAAGATCATCCCTCCGAAGGGAACACCATATATTTT
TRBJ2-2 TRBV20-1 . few CSASHGLGTGELFF TGCAGTGCCTCACATGGGCTAGGGACCGGGGAGCTGTTTTTT
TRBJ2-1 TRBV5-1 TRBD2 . CASSSVAGGGNEQFF TGCGCCAGCAGCTCCGTAGCGGGAGGCGGTAATGAGCAGTTCTTC
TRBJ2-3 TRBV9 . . CASSLAGGNSDTQYF TGTGCCAGCAGCCTTGCTGGGGGAAATTCCGATACGCAGTATTTT
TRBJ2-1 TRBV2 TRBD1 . CASSPGQGSWNEQFF TGTGCCAGCAGTCCTGGACAGGGATCGTGGAATGAGCAGTTCTTC
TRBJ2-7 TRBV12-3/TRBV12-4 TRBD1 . CASSPSGQTYEQYF TGTGCCAGCAGCCCTTCGGGACAGACCTACGAGCAGTACTTC
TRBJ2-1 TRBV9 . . CASSVGRYNEQFF TGTGCCAGCAGCGTGGGACGTTACAATGAGCAGTTCTTC
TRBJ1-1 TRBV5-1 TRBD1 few CASSVDRGGTEAFF TGCGCCAGCAGCGTGGACAGGGGAGGGACTGAAGCTTTCTTT
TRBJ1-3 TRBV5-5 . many CASSPGTLSSGNTIYF TGTGCCAGCAGTCCCGGGACATTGAGCTCTGGAAACACCATATATTTT
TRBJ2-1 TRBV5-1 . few CASSWGEAYEQFF TGCGCCAGCAGCTGGGGGGAGGCCTATGAGCAGTTCTTC